This TCR beta chain was sequenced for a study of beta chain features in type 1 diabetes. The study's findings and limits: Type 1 diabetes patients showed a moderate but significant shortening of TCRB CDR3s in all four CD4+ subsets.

Sequencing targeted expressed TCRB transcripts, as all isolated RNA had been reverse transcribed. The data were produced by immunoSEQ multiplex PCR, yet TCRdb's version contains in-frame clones alone and is incomplete. The data contain around 650,000 clones, over 10% of them singletons. Trimming at V came to 6 bases and at J to 4 bases, leaving 5 bases not matched to a gene. The CDR3 is made up of 14 amino acids. Germline V lookup: CDR1 SGHTA, CDR2 FQGNSA. This clone was seen ten or more times. Its antigen is as yet unknown. The sequenced sample consisted of naive CD4+ T cells from blood. The chain has TRBV7-2 and TRBJ1-4; 7 bases fit TRBD1. The receptor comes from a man younger than 40 with type 1 diabetes. The CDR3 loop is CASSPQGNNEKLFF. CDR3 sequence (DNA): TGTGCCAGCAGTCCACAGGGGAATAATGAAAAACTGTTTTTT.